The 18 T cell receptor beta chains listed next were all sequenced from one sample in a study of tumor-infiltrating lymphocytes in primary liver carcinoma. Investigators took RNA and DNA out together from roughly 21-30 mg of unsorted bulk tissue. Starting from 450 to 500 ng of total RNA, TCR beta cDNA was produced with a primer in the constant region. Three nested multiplex PCR rounds, a slightly modified ARM-PCR, produced the libraries for TCR beta. The first two PCR rounds used TRBV1-TRBV30 forward primers with a C-beta reverse primer, about 10 cycles each. TCRdb fed the multiplex PCR reads into MiXCR, producing one record per CDR3 protein. The sample includes 44,000 or so distinct CDR3 sequences, less than 75% of them seen just once. The source material was liver tumor tissue from sampling region 5. As to subset: tumor region T5, tumor centre. The receptor source for this set is a man between 40 and 49 years old with primary liver carcinoma and hepatitis B virus infection.

Judged by abundance, this clonotype is medium-sized (0.01 to 0.1%). The chain combines TRBV11-2 with TRBJ2-6, with unresolved D. Trimming shortened V by 1 base and J by 0 bases, and 7 bases separated the two germline ends. CDR3 size: 16 residues. The germline gives CDR1 SGHAT, CDR2 FQNNGV. The CDR3 DNA reads TGTGCCAGCAGCTTAGGTGCGGTCTCTGGGGCCAACGTCCTGACTTTC. Translating gives CASSLGAVSGANVLTF.

Worth noting for this clonotype: Here the CDR3 omits its conserved ending phenylalanine or tryptophan, so a read error is the likely source. It is unclear where the CDR3 begins or ends on the DNA, so no DNA is shown, and the CDR3 is as TCRdb lists it. The chain employs TRBV11-2 and TRBJ2-7; TRBD1, the D gene given by the table, was not confirmed from the DNA. The germline V gene has CDR1 SGHAT and CDR2 FQNNGV. The CDR3 extends over 15 residues, inclusive of both ends. The CDR3 reads CASSSSGGDYYEQNI.

As regards this clonotype: This could be a read error, since a much larger clone is one nucleotide away. The V and J genes are TRBV10-1 and TRBJ2-7, with unresolved D. Germline assignment: CDR1 WNHNN and CDR2 SYGVQD (reference sequence). V was pared by 4 bases and J by 2 bases, with 9 bases between. The CDR3 spans 13 residues. This CDR3 reads CASSASRAYEQYF. The CDR3 DNA sequence: TGCGCCAGCAGTGCCTCAAGGGCCTACGAGCAGTACTTC.

The chain joins TRBV11-2 to TRBJ1-2, with 7 bases identical to TRBD1. Germline trimming cut 5 bases from V and 14 bases from J; bases unmatched to any gene: 17. The CDR3 has 14 residues. Germline V gene data show CDR1 as SGHAT and CDR2 as FQNNGV. In DNA form, the CDR3 reads TGTGCCAGCAGCCCAGCTGACAGGGACTATGGCAATACCTTC. Its translation is CASSPADRDYGNTF.

With regard to this clonotype: An end of the junction does not agree with germline; a read error may underlie this. This chain connects TRBV30 to TRBJ1-2, with D possibly being TRBD1 (5 bases). The CDR3 runs 13 residues. Germline CDR1 and CDR2: GTSNPN and SVGIG (reference sequence). The CDR3 region is CVWRFEGSNGYTF. As DNA, the CDR3 is TGTGTCTGGAGATTTGAGGGGTCGAACGGCTACACCTTC.

As concerns this clonotype: A read error may account for a junction end that differs from germline. The CDR3 reads CASNQAGGYNEQLF. The CDR3 DNA is TGCGCTAGCAACCAGGCGGGAGGGTACAATGAGCAGTTATTC. The chain employs TRBV4-1 and TRBJ2-1, with 9 bases identical to TRBD2. This CDR3 spans 14 amino acids. CDR1 and CDR2 (germline): MGHRA, YSYEKL.

Concerning this clonotype itself: A read error may be the cause here, since a much bigger clone is one base away. The chain uses TRBV10-3 and TRBJ2-7; 8 bases align to TRBD2. There are 12 residues in the CDR3. Germline-derived CDR1 and CDR2 are ENHRY and SYGVKD. In DNA, the CDR3 is TGTTCCGGGGGGGCGCAGACCTGCGAGCAGTACTTC. Translation gives CSGGAQTCEQYF.

A note on this clonotype: Lacking the conserved final phenylalanine or tryptophan, this CDR3 likely reflects a read error. The DNA is left out, because the CDR3 cannot be placed on it with certainty; the CDR3 is given as TCRdb lists it. The genes are TRBV12-3 or TRBV12-4 and TRBJ1-1; TRBD1, the D gene given by the table, was not confirmed from the DNA. The CDR3 is 14 amino acids in total, end residues counted. The CDR3 protein is CASSPQQGNTEALI.

This chain links TRBV6-2 or TRBV6-3 with TRBJ2-5; D is unresolved. Germline CDR1 is MNHEY and CDR2 is SVGEGT. The CDR3 spans 11 residues. Trimming left V 4 bases short and J 5 bases short, with 5 bases between. The CDR3 DNA sequence: TGTGCCAGCAGTTCCCATGAGACCCAGTACTTC. Translation gives CASSSHETQYF.

As concerns this clonotype: Lacking the conserved final phenylalanine or tryptophan, this CDR3 likely reflects a read error. The V call is TRBV7-9, the J call TRBJ2-7, with TRBD1 identical over 8 bases. CDR3 length: 16 amino acids. V lost 5 bases, J lost 5 bases, and 14 bases stayed unmatched. CDR1 and CDR2 from the germline V gene are SEHNR and FQNEAQ (reference sequence). The CDR3, as DNA: TGTGCCAGCAGCCGTTCCGGACAGGGAGTAATCAACGAGCAGTACCTC. Translated, it gives CASSRSGQGVINEQYL.

Worth noting for this clonotype: A single base separates this from a much larger clone, so it may be a read error. The chain recombines TRBV24-1 with TRBJ2-3, with D perhaps TRBD2 (6 bases). The CDR3 covers 15 residues. Germline CDR1 is KGHDR and CDR2 is SFDVKD. CDR3 protein: CVTSDSAGSTDTQYF. Here the CDR3 DNA reads TGTGTCACCAGTGATTCGGCGGGAAGCACAGATACGCAGTATTTT.

The chain joins TRBV29-1 to TRBJ2-6, with 7 bases identical to TRBD1. The CDR3 spans 13 residues. The V gene end was trimmed by 6 bases and the J gene end by 6 bases; junction bases not matched to a gene: 5. Germline lookup yields CDR1 SQVTM and CDR2 ANQGSEA. CDR3 region: CSVTTGKANVLTF. The CDR3 coding sequence is TGCAGCGTGACGACAGGGAAGGCCAACGTCCTGACTTTC.

This clonotype appeared many times. The chain recombines TRBV28 with TRBJ2-3; D may be TRBD1 or TRBD2 (6 bases each). This CDR3 is built from 12 residues. Germline V gene sequence: CDR1 MDHEN, CDR2 SYDVKM. V shed 4 bases and J shed 6 bases, with 8 bases lying between them. CDR3: CASSWGADTQYF. As DNA, the CDR3 is TGTGCCAGCAGTTGGGGGGCGGATACGCAGTATTTT.

This chain connects TRBV2 to TRBJ2-2; D is undetermined. V shed 0 bases and J shed 4 bases, with 6 bases lying between them. The germline V gene has CDR1 SNHLY and CDR2 FYNNEI. The CDR3 is 14 amino acids. DNA of the CDR3: TGTGCCAGCAGTGAAGCTATCCTCACCGGGGAGCTGTTTTTT. It encodes CASSEAILTGELFF.

Comment on this clonotype: One end of the junction is discordant with germline, which a read error may explain. The chain links TRBV10-3 to TRBJ2-5; no reliable D call. The CDR3 covers 14 residues. Germline-derived CDR1 and CDR2 are ENHRY and SYGVKD. Here the CDR3 DNA reads TGTGTCATCAGTGAGTCTATGAACCAAGAGACCCAGTACTTC. Encoded protein: CVISESMNQETQYF.

A note on this clonotype: The CDR3 carries no conserved terminal phenylalanine or tryptophan, so it likely arises from a read error. The rearrangement uses TRBV6-1 and TRBJ2-3, with D possibly matching TRBD2 (5 bases). Germline CDR1 is MNHNS and CDR2 is SASEGT. The CDR3 has 16 amino acids. The V end was cut by 4 bases, the J end by 6 bases, with 20 bases between. The CDR3 sequence is CASSATRSEAWDTQYY. The CDR3 coding sequence is TGTGCCAGCAGTGCCACAAGGTCGGAGGCGTGGGATACGCAGTATTAT.

For this clonotype: The junction departs from germline at one end; a sequencing error may be responsible. The rearrangement uses TRBV4-2 and TRBJ1-1, with 7 positions matching TRBD1. Per the germline V gene, CDR1 is LGHNA and CDR2 is YNFKEQ. There are 16 residues in the CDR3. CDR3: CASGQGLQGGNTGAFF. CDR3 DNA sequence: TGTGCCAGTGGCCAAGGGCTTCAGGGGGGGAACACTGGAGCTTTCTTT.

This clonotype was recorded once. The CDR3 does not end in the conserved phenylalanine or tryptophan, so this is likely a read error. This chain links TRBV6-5 with TRBJ2-6; TRBD1 is a possible D gene (6 bases). This CDR3 spans 16 amino acids. Germline V gene data show CDR1 as MNHEY and CDR2 as SVGAGI. CDR3 residues: CSSRAVDRSGANVLTL. The CDR3 region has the DNA TGTTCCAGCAGGGCAGTGGACAGATCCGGGGCCAACGTCCTGACTCTC.